Listed here is a single T cell receptor beta chain. Original processing notes: Nucleated cell counts were estimated from reference gene primer amplification. The protocol was immunoSEQ multiplex PCR, while the TCRdb copy is restricted to in-frame clones and leaves out a portion. The D gene and trimming were derived from the DNA, and the V and J assignments and clone size from that table. This table has 99,000 or so clones, 65% to 90% appearing once. Trimming cost V 8 bases and J 3 bases, with 16 bases left between them. This CDR3 spans 14 amino acids. The germline V gene has CDR1 SEHNR and CDR2 FQNEAQ (reference sequence). The data stem from a study of blood T cell repertoires in COVID-19. Across the whole study: There were acute and convalescent COVID-19 samples, and they came from the United States, Italy and Spain. Sample material is recorded as cDNA or gDNA derived from T cells, B-cell-depleted T cells, or PBMCs.

Sequencing was carried out using peripheral blood. This chain connects TRBV7-9 to TRBJ1-1; a possible D gene is TRBD1 (5 bases). This TCR was recovered from a man aged 50 to 60 with acute or convalescent COVID-19. CDR3 sequence (DNA): TGTGCCAGCCCTAATGCAGGGTACGACACTGAAGCTTTCTTT. Its translation: CASPNAGYDTEAFF.